This entry lists 30 T cell receptor beta chains sequenced from one sample in a study of a mutant IDH1 vaccine in newly diagnosed glioma. This table comes from immunoSEQ multiplex PCR, and its TCRdb copy is limited to in-frame clones, with some not included. The repertoire holds tens of thousands of clones, with just under 80% as singletons. Which antigens these TCRs recognize remains unknown. Time point specified: week 5, during vaccination. Mutant IDH1 20-mer peptide, at 300 ug, made up each vaccine dose, with topical imiquimod. The sample consisted of PBMCs, taken from a glioma patient whose treatment included an IDH1 peptide vaccine. These receptors were obtained from a woman aged 40 to 49 with glioma.

J is TRBJ2-3 and V is TRBV5-5; D may be TRBD2 (6 bases). CDR1 and CDR2 (germline): SGHKS, YYEKEE (reference sequence). Between the trimmed V and J ends, which lost 6 bases and 5 bases, there was a span of 19 bases. The CDR3 spans 15 residues. In DNA, the CDR3 is TGTGCCAGCACACTCGGAGGGGATTTACGAGATACGCAGTATTTT. This encodes CASTLGGDLRDTQYF. Full variable domain (rest looked up from reference TRBV5-5 and TRBJ2-3): DAGVTQSPTHLIKTRGQQVTLRCSPISGHKSVSWYQQVLGQGPQFIFQYYEKEERGRGNFPDRFSARQFPNYSSELNVNALLLGDSALYLCASTLGGDLRDTQYFGPGTRLTVL.

The V call is TRBV7-9, the J call TRBJ2-2; 7 positions agree with TRBD1. CDR1 is SEHNR, CDR2 FQNEAQ, per germline (reference sequence). V shed 4 bases and J 9 bases; nucleotides not matched to a gene: 20. There are 18 residues in the CDR3. CDR3 coding DNA: TGTGCCAGCAGCTCACGCTACGACAGGGACCAGGCAGTCCGGGAGCTGTTTTTT. It codes for CASSSRYDRDQAVRELFF.

The chain employs TRBV2 and TRBJ1-5, with 8 bases lining up with TRBD1. Germline values: CDR1 SNHLY, CDR2 FYNNEI. The CDR3 consists of 15 residues. Trimming removed 5 bases from V and 4 bases from J; junction bases left unmatched: 7. The CDR3 reads CASSSTGAPNQPQHF. DNA of the CDR3: TGTGCCAGCAGTTCGACAGGGGCCCCAAATCAGCCCCAGCATTTT.

This chain connects TRBV10-3 to TRBJ2-5; the D is unclear. V lost 2 bases and J 1 base, leaving 8 bases between the germline ends. This CDR3 has 14 residues. Germline assignment: CDR1 ENHRY and CDR2 SYGVKD. Written as DNA, the CDR3 is TGTGCCATCAGTGAGCCCAAACGCCAAGAGACCCAGTACTTC. Encoded protein: CAISEPKRQETQYF.

The chain couples TRBV7-8 to TRBJ1-2, with D perhaps TRBD1 (5 bases). This CDR3 contains 17 residues. Germline V gene data show CDR1 as SGHVS and CDR2 as FQNEAQ. V shed 1 base and J shed 0 bases, with 15 bases lying between them. CDR3 protein: CASSLVTGGTTNYGYTF. The CDR3 nucleotides read TGTGCCAGCAGCTTAGTAACAGGAGGTACAACTAACTATGGCTACACCTTC. Using reference TRBV7-8 and TRBJ1-2 for the parts outside the CDR3, the full variable domain is GAGVSQSPRYKVAKRGQDVALRCDPISGHVSLFWYQQALGQGPEFLTYFQNEAQLDKSGLPSDRFFAERPEGSVSTLKIQRTQQEDSAVYLCASSLVTGGTTNYGYTFGSGTRLTVV.

The chain employs TRBV19 and TRBJ2-7, with 11 bases lining up with TRBD2. CDR3 length: 16 residues. CDR1 LNHDA and CDR2 SQIVND come from the germline V gene (reference sequence). The J segment lost 0 bases and the V segment lost 5 bases, leaving 6 bases of the junction unmatched. The CDR3 nucleotides read TGTGCCAGTAGTCCCCGGACTAGCGGGTTCTCCTACGAGCAGTACTTC. This sequence encodes CASSPRTSGFSYEQYF. Combining the CDR3 with reference TRBV19 and TRBJ2-7 gives the whole variable domain DGGITQSPKYLFRKEGQNVTLSCEQNLNHDAMYWYRQDPGQGLRLIYYSQIVNDFQKGDIAEGYSVSREKKESFPLTVTSAQKNPTAFYLCASSPRTSGFSYEQYFGPGTRLTVT.

The chain recombines TRBV4-2 with TRBJ2-2, with TRBD2 identical over 7 bases. The CDR3 loop spans 16 amino acids. After removal of 2 bases from V and 4 bases from J, the junction contained 7 bases not matched to a gene. Germline CDR1 reads LGHNA; CDR2 reads YNFKEQ. This CDR3 is CASSQRAGVVTGELFF. The CDR3 nucleotides are TGTGCCAGCAGCCAACGGGCGGGGGTGGTCACCGGGGAGCTGTTTTTT.

The V and J genes are TRBV5-8 and TRBJ1-2; 8 nucleotides line up with TRBD1. The CDR3 totals 15 residues. Unmatched junction bases numbered 5, after V lost 4 bases and J lost 0 bases. In germline, CDR1 is SGHTS, CDR2 YDEGEE. CDR3 DNA: TGTGCCAGCAGCCCTGGGACAGGCGCTAACTATGGCTACACCTTC. It is translated as CASSPGTGANYGYTF.

V is TRBV4-1 and J is TRBJ2-5; a weak D match, TRBD1 (6 bases). The CDR3 contains 13 residues. V lost 4 bases and J lost 1, with 7 bases in between. Germline CDR1 MGHRA, CDR2 YSYEKL. CDR3 in DNA: TGCGCCAGCAGCCGGACAGTCCAAGAGACCCAGTACTTC. As protein: CASSRTVQETQYF.

The chain links TRBV5-4 to TRBJ1-2; 11 positions agree with TRBD1. The CDR3 loop spans 14 amino acids. Germline-derived CDR1 and CDR2 are SGHNT and YYREEE (reference sequence). V shed 2 bases, J shed 6 bases, and the junction held 3 bases outside the gene matches. The CDR3 region is CASSLRTGGDGYTF. Here the CDR3 DNA reads TGTGCCAGCAGCTTACGGACAGGGGGCGATGGCTACACCTTC.

This chain connects TRBV27 to TRBJ1-6; D not certain. This CDR3 is 15 amino acids long. Trimming cost V 3 bases and J 2 bases, with 8 bases left between them. Germline values: CDR1 MNHEY, CDR2 SMNVEV (reference sequence). The CDR3 sequence is CASSFGGPYNSPLHF. The CDR3, as DNA: TGTGCCAGCAGTTTTGGCGGCCCCTATAATTCACCCCTCCACTTT.

The chain joins TRBV19 to TRBJ2-5; perhaps TRBD1 as D (5 bases). This CDR3 comprises 15 residues. Trimming removed 6 bases at V and 4 bases at J, with 18 bases between. Germline assignment: CDR1 LNHDA and CDR2 SQIVND (reference sequence). This chain's CDR3 is CASSAIGGASETQYF. CDR3 nucleotides: TGTGCCAGTAGCGCTATAGGTGGGGCTTCAGAGACCCAGTACTTC.

The chain carries TRBV5-8 and TRBJ2-7; perhaps D is TRBD1 or TRBD2 (5 bases each). The CDR3 has 14 residues. Germline V gene sequence: CDR1 SGHTS, CDR2 YDEGEE. Trimming removed 5 bases at V and 1 base at J, with 13 bases between. CDR3 coding DNA: TGTGCCAGCAGGGGGAGAAAGGGGTCCTACGAGCAGTACTTC. Amino acid sequence: CASRGRKGSYEQYF.

The rearrangement uses TRBV29-1 and TRBJ1-2; a weak D match, TRBD1 (5 bases). Trimming removed 3 bases at V and 8 bases at J, with 16 bases between. The CDR3 extends over 13 amino acids. Germline V gene data show CDR1 as SQVTM and CDR2 as ANQGSEA. CDR3 amino acids: CSVDRVGRGGYTF. The DNA for the CDR3 is TGCAGCGTTGATAGGGTAGGGAGGGGAGGCTACACCTTC.

The chain uses TRBV10-3 and TRBJ2-5; D is tentatively TRBD1 or TRBD2 (5 bases each). V lost 3 bases to trimming and J lost 4 bases, with 18 bases between them. The CDR3 is 16 residues long. In germline, CDR1 is ENHRY, CDR2 SYGVKD. CDR3 amino acids: CAISDLGEGRGETQYF. The CDR3, as DNA: TGTGCCATCAGTGACCTCGGAGAGGGGCGAGGAGAGACCCAGTACTTC.

This chain uses TRBV27 with TRBJ2-1; tentatively, D is TRBD1 (5 bases). Trimming stripped 5 bases from V and 8 bases from J, with 16 bases between. The CDR3 spans 14 residues. Per the germline V gene, CDR1 is MNHEY and CDR2 is SMNVEV (reference sequence). This chain's CDR3 is CASSRNRMVDEQFF. CDR3 sequence (DNA): TGTGCCAGCAGTAGGAACAGGATGGTCGATGAGCAGTTCTTC.

This CDR3 is CASSLGGADTEAFF. The DNA of the CDR3 is TGTGCCAGCAGTTTAGGAGGGGCCGACACTGAAGCTTTCTTT. The V call is TRBV27, the J call TRBJ1-1; TRBD1 is a possible D gene (5 bases). CDR3 length equals 14 residues. The germline V and J ends were trimmed by 2 bases and 3 bases, with 10 bases remaining between them. CDR1 is MNHEY and CDR2 is SMNVEV in the germline V gene (reference sequence).

The chain carries TRBV6-5 and TRBJ1-1; a possible D gene is TRBD1 (5 bases). There are 14 residues in the CDR3. CDR1 MNHEY and CDR2 SVGAGI come from the germline V gene. With 0 bases removed from V and 2 bases from J, the gap between germline ends came to 7 bases. CDR3 sequence: CASSYSQGNTEAFF. The CDR3 bases are TGTGCCAGCAGTTACTCTCAGGGAAACACTGAAGCTTTCTTT.

The chain couples TRBV4-3 to TRBJ2-6; D gene uncertain. The V gene lost 0 bases and the J gene lost 3 bases, with 9 bases spanning the gap. The CDR3 has 16 residues. CDR1 LGHNA and CDR2 YSLEER come from the germline V gene. The DNA for the CDR3 is TGCGCCAGCAGCCAAGATAGAGGTTATGGGGCCAACGTCCTGACTTTC. This codes for CASSQDRGYGANVLTF.

The chain joins TRBV19 to TRBJ1-2; 7 bases map to TRBD1. Germline V CDR1 and CDR2: LNHDA, SQIVND (reference sequence). This CDR3 region has 15 residues. The V segment lost 5 bases and the J segment 5 bases; nucleotides outside the gene matches: 11. The CDR3 DNA is TGTGCCAGTAGTCTACGACAGGGTTCCCTTTATGGCTACACCTTC. This translates into CASSLRQGSLYGYTF.

The genes are TRBV6-1 and TRBJ1-1, with D hard to call. Germline V lookup: CDR1 MNHNS, CDR2 SASEGT. This CDR3 is built from 16 residues. V lost 3 bases, J lost 0 bases, and 14 bases lay in between. CDR3 sequence: CASSETRLTLNTEAFF. CDR3 in DNA: TGTGCCAGCAGTGAGACCCGACTTACTCTGAACACTGAAGCTTTCTTT.

V usage is TRBV10-3 and J usage is TRBJ1-2, with a tentative D call TRBD1 (6 bases). CDR3 length: 16 residues. V lost 9 bases to trimming and J lost 6 bases, with 26 bases between them. Germline assignment: CDR1 ENHRY and CDR2 SYGVKD. This CDR3 reads CAILSGRGGPGDGYTF. DNA for the CDR3: TGTGCCATACTTTCGGGCAGGGGAGGCCCGGGTGATGGCTACACCTTC.

The table lists this clone with a count of one. The V and J genes are TRBV19 and TRBJ2-3, with D possibly being TRBD1 or TRBD2 (5 bases each). Germline V lookup: CDR1 LNHDA, CDR2 SQIVND (reference sequence). V was cut by 6 bases and J by 4 bases, with 20 bases left in between. The CDR3 totals 16 residues. The CDR3 sequence is CASSPRGPGTADTQYF. The CDR3 DNA reads as TGTGCCAGTAGCCCAAGGGGACCGGGTACAGCAGATACGCAGTATTTT.

The chain employs TRBV18 and TRBJ2-7, with D perhaps matching TRBD1 (5 bases). Per the germline V gene, CDR1 is KGHSH and CDR2 is LQKENI. The CDR3 covers 13 residues. Trimming took off 5 bases at V and 6 bases at J, with 14 bases between the two ends. The CDR3, as DNA: TGTGCCAGCTCATCAAACAGGATAAGCGAGCAGTACTTC. Translation gives CASSSNRISEQYF.

The gene calls are TRBV7-8 and TRBJ2-5; no clear D gene. The CDR3 has 14 residues. The V end lost 1 base, the J end lost 2 bases, and 8 bases lay between the germline ends. Germline V lookup: CDR1 SGHVS, CDR2 FQNEAQ. The CDR3 region has the DNA TGTGCCAGCAGCTTAGTTCGCGATCAAGAGACCCAGTACTTC. This codes for CASSLVRDQETQYF.

This clone showed up just a few times. The V and J genes are TRBV11-2 and TRBJ1-2; possibly TRBD1 for D (5 bases). This CDR3 has 14 amino acids. V was clipped by 7 bases and J by 3 bases, with 15 bases between them. Germline V gene data show CDR1 as SGHAT and CDR2 as FQNNGV. The CDR3 region is CASNVDSGYYGYTF. In DNA, the CDR3 is TGTGCCAGCAACGTCGACAGCGGTTACTATGGCTACACCTTC.

The rearrangement joins TRBV7-2 to TRBJ2-5; no clear D gene. Trimming shortened V by 7 bases and J by 0 bases, and 9 bases separated the two germline ends. The length of the CDR3 is 13 residues. Germline lookup yields CDR1 SGHTA and CDR2 FQGNSA. The CDR3 region is CASKTRNQETQYF. Here the CDR3 DNA reads TGTGCCAGCAAGACGCGGAACCAAGAGACCCAGTACTTC.

V is TRBV6-6 and J is TRBJ1-2, with TRBD1 matching over 9 bases. The trim removed 6 bases at V and 8 bases at J, leaving 7 bases unmatched. Germline values: CDR1 MNHNY, CDR2 SVGAGI (reference sequence). The CDR3 has 13 amino acids. The CDR3 coding sequence is TGTGCCAGCAGCCGAGACAGGGGGAAAGGCTACACCTTC. Residues: CASSRDRGKGYTF.

The chain uses TRBV6-5 and TRBJ2-1; 7 nucleotides agree with TRBD2. This CDR3 contains 15 residues. Germline values: CDR1 MNHEY, CDR2 SVGAGI. V lost 6 bases, J lost 6 bases, and 11 bases stayed unmatched. CDR3 in amino acids: CASRSRGGGGNEQFF. The CDR3 DNA sequence: TGTGCCAGCAGGTCCCGGGGCGGGGGTGGCAATGAGCAGTTCTTC.

The chain recombines TRBV5-1 with TRBJ2-1; 7 bases agree with TRBD1. CDR3 length: 15 amino acids. V was clipped by 0 bases and J by 4 bases; unmatched bases: 4. Germline values: CDR1 SGHRS, CDR2 YFSETQ. CDR3 coding DNA: TGCGCCAGCAGCTTGGGGGGGACAGAGTACAATGAGCAGTTCTTC. Protein: CASSLGGTEYNEQFF.